The sequence of this TCR beta chain was determined in a study of metastatic and nonmetastatic thyroid tumors. Study-wide findings and caveats: Malignant thyroid tumors reportedly had TCR beta diversity that was significantly higher than in benign nodules, in blood and tumor.

From the PCR reads, TCRdb re-called clones with MiXCR. The sample includes about 16,000 clones, around 28% of them seen just once. Every patient underwent thyroid surgery untreated. The V segment lost 2 bases and the J segment 7 bases; nucleotides outside the gene matches: 5. The CDR3 spans 13 residues. CDR1 and CDR2 (germline): SGHRS, YFSETQ. This clone appeared many times. The antigen is undetermined. V usage is TRBV5-1 and J usage is TRBJ1-2; TRBD1 matches at 7 bases. What was sequenced was tumor tissue. The receptor's source is a male donor with papillary thyroid cancer or a benign thyroid nodule (not recorded which). Some clones in this sample may be carry-over from other donors' samples. The CDR3 nucleotides read TGCGCCAGCAGCTTTGACAGGGTGGCTGGCTACACCTTC. Its translation is CASSFDRVAGYTF. Filled out from reference TRBV5-1 and TRBJ1-2, the complete variable domain reads KAGVTQTPRYLIKTRGQQVTLSCSPISGHRSVSWYQQTPGQGLQFLFEYFSETQRNKGNFPGRFSGRQFSNSRSEMNVSTLELGDSALYLCASSFDRVAGYTFGSGTRLTVV.